This TCR beta chain was documented in a study of cytomegalovirus exposure and HLA in healthy donors. Findings of the study overall: Common viral pathogens (according to a later analysis) appeared linked to several of the most significant clusters. Analysis was carried out at a later point, and it linked a missense DCLRE1C variant to TCR beta V- and J-gene trimming. Compared with the roughly 700-donor mean, an Asian-associated ancestry cluster reportedly had fewer N-insertions, according to a later analysis.

The PCR was carried out with 60 Vbeta primers and 13 Jbeta primers. Assay: immunoSEQ multiplex PCR; the TCRdb copy retains only in-frame clones and omits some. Of about 98,000 clones listed, around four fifths are singletons. There are 13 residues in the CDR3. The V and J ends lost 4 bases and 8 bases respectively, with 14 bases between them. Germline V lookup: CDR1 MNHEY, CDR2 SVGAGI. In regard to this clone: Antigen specificity is unknown.

V is TRBV6-5 and J is TRBJ1-2, with D possibly TRBD1 on 6 matching bases. Sequencing was performed on PBMCs. This sequence originates from a man between 40 and 49 years old in good health and CMV-seronegative. Here the CDR3 reads CASSFTGHRGYTF. The CDR3 DNA sequence: TGTGCCAGCAGTTTTACGGGACACCGGGGCTACACCTTC.